This T cell receptor beta chain appears in the sequencing data of a study of cytomegalovirus exposure and HLA in healthy donors (dated by TCRdb to about 2017). Turning to the overall study: An earlier analysis of a few hundred of the donors reported roughly 300 Gb of sequence data and 95 million to 120 million unique TCR beta sequences obtained from around 180 million T cells. Approximately 300 gigabases of sequencing data and tens of millions of unique TCR sequences were included in an early release covering several hundred HLA-typed donors. Among the roughly 430 genotyped donors, around 81% belonged to the genetic ancestry cluster associated with self-reported Caucasian donors. The study aimed to test whether cataloging public T cell receptors could reveal signatures of past pathogen exposure. Using immunosequencing, the study profiled T cell repertoires from roughly 650 subjects and related those repertoires to cytomegalovirus serostatus. In addition to the first cohort of 650 to 800 subjects, a separate validation cohort of under 150 different subjects was used. To predict cytomegalovirus infection status, the study combined high-throughput TCR immunosequencing, statistical association of individual TCRs with disease status, and machine learning. In a later analysis, previously published TCR beta repertoires from hundreds of donors were re-analyzed and high-resolution HLA genotyping was added so that TCR occurrence patterns could be studied. The later analysis used no new phenotypic data to find candidate immune exposures, relying instead on TCR beta sequences and their occurrence across donors. To decide whether each TCR beta V gene segment behaved as functional or pseudogenic, an earlier analysis of some 540 of the donors relied on high-throughput TCR beta sequencing. Donor age, sex, ethnicity and CMV serostatus were compiled together with the repertoire data. In a later genetic analysis, genome-wide SNP genotypes for 398 of the 666 donors were used, and that subset was treated as a discovery cohort. Every discovery cohort repertoire had been produced on one sequencing platform. HLA typing covered class I and class II loci at four-digit resolution. The number of donors typed differed by locus, with 629-630 for A, B, C, DRB1 and DQB1, roughly 550 for DQA1, approximately 570 for DPA1, and 472 for DPB1. Roughly 5 DR-DQ haplotypes were treated as single units for association and clustering because of strong linkage in the cohort. Among 398 genotyped donors of the cohort, an average of around 240,000 unique TCR beta nucleotide sequences were sequenced per donor, around 20% of them non-productive.

CDR3 length: 14 amino acids, cysteine to phenylalanine. The only DNA kept is the CDR3, 42 bases in frame from the first base. From a lookup of the germline V gene, CDR1 and CDR2 are SGHDT and YYEEEE. At the junction V is shortened by 0 bases and J by 4 bases, with 7 bases in between. The cohort consisted of 666 healthy bone marrow donors. At the time of sampling, all cohort members were nominally healthy, though unrecorded immune exposures were likely present. The donor was CMV seropositive and was included in the group of almost 300 seropositive cohort members. Each donor provided a peripheral blood sample, and peripheral blood mononuclear cells were used for TCR beta sequencing. Genomic DNA was extracted from the blood cell samples with the Qiagen DNeasy Blood Extraction Kit. Points the paper makes about the study in general: According to the authors, the approach could potentially be generalized to other disease states and immunological phenotypes. According to a later analysis, TCR association rates differed among HLA loci, with DRB1 alleles showing the most associated TCRs and HLA-C alleles showing the fewest. Only TCR beta chains were sequenced in this cohort, and the absence of alpha or paired-chain data limited detectable features. Compared with equally common non-associated chains, HLA-associated TCR beta chains in a later analysis were more clonally expanded and had lower generation probabilities. Some IMGT-functional V segments, including TRBV6-2 and TRBV6-3, could not be told apart with the 87-base-pair reads, so those segments were excluded. Strong co-occurrence of HLA alleles, especially DR and DQ, made assigning TCR associations to individual alleles difficult. The study listed approximately 160 TCR beta chains as associated with cytomegalovirus. A further reported finding was that TCR beta sequences accurately predicted the HLA-A and HLA-B alleles for most subjects in the first cohort. A later analysis found that most CMV-associated TCR beta chains appeared HLA-restricted, with HLA associations seemingly driven largely by CMV exposure. A few of the identified cytomegalovirus-associated TCR beta chains were confirmed in vitro to be specific for cytomegalovirus antigens. Because HLA typing was unavailable for some donors at each locus, only the typed subset was used in association tests. Linkage disequilibrium might explain the correlated functional status among segregating V segments, but an unknown experimental factor could not be excluded. The earlier analysis of 587 of the donors excluded 15 to 20 rarely observed V segments, including chromosome 9 orphons, because counts were too low. At a false discovery rate of 0.05, a later analysis linked 15,000 to 20,000 TCR beta sequences to specific HLA alleles. In an earlier analysis of about 550 of the donors, most TCR beta V segments were observed in productive rearrangements about 87% or about 30% of the time, broadly matching IMGT annotations. Sequencing depth was assumed to be roughly uniform across donors in the presence/absence analyses, though that assumption may not hold. Cytomegalovirus status was reported to be diagnosed by the classifier with high specificity and sensitivity in both the original and validation cohorts. The sequencing pipeline was judged likely to have produced a cluster of highly shared sequence variants as a technical artifact. The only immune exposure information available for the cohort was CMV serostatus. V-gene and J-gene trimming of TCR beta chains was associated with a missense DCLRE1C variant in a later genetic analysis, and the association was replicated in an independent cohort. Several of the top co-occurrence clusters appeared to be linked to parvovirus B19, influenza, CMV and Epstein-Barr virus, according to a later analysis. Most TCR sequences were seen in very few donors, while some public TCRs were found in many individuals. A later genetic analysis reported fewer N-insertions in productive TCRs among donors in an Asian-associated ancestry cluster than the approximately 700-donor mean.

A word on this clone: The target of this receptor is not known. Base qualities are not recorded, but no much larger clone differs from it by a single base.

The protocol used for the library was the immunoSEQ multiplex PCR assay. For the multiplex PCR, a mixture combining 60 forward primers for TCR Vbeta segments and 13 reverse primers for TCR Jbeta segments was used. A multiplex PCR assay on genomic DNA amplified the CDR3 region of rearranged TCR beta genes. The amplified TCR beta libraries were sequenced on the Illumina HiSeq System as 87-base-pair reads. As for the authors' bioinformatics: A later analysis counted approximately 74 million unique TCR beta chains across the 500 to 850 repertoires, and some 11 million of these chains were shared by at least two donors. A nearest-neighbor algorithm error-corrected the raw reads and collapsed the reads into unique sequences, merging closely related sequences to remove PCR and sequencing errors. V, D and J gene segments were assigned by aligning CDR3 sequences to IMGT reference sequences. Each retained sequence needed at least a six-nucleotide match to both a V gene segment and a J gene segment. Rearrangements were called productive when the CDR3 lacked stop codons and stayed in frame with V and J; all others were non-productive. CDR3 was defined according to IMGT convention as the region running from the second conserved V-encoded cysteine to the conserved J-encoded phenylalanine. Sequences without an unambiguous match to a single V gene segment were excluded from the earlier analysis of about 640 of the donors. In an earlier analysis of 450 to 700 of the donors, V segments were called functional above 56.7% productive rearrangements and were called segregating when the between-donor standard deviation exceeded 5%. To diagnose cytomegalovirus status from the catalog of TCR beta chain sequences, a statistical classification framework was built. In a later analysis, V and J genes were assigned by comparing TCR nucleotide sequences against IMGT/GENE-DB human TR gene sequences. In a later analysis, CDR3 sequences and most-parsimonious VDJ recombination scenarios were assigned using the TCRdist pipeline. In a later analysis, every TCR beta chain was defined by the combination of its CDR3 amino acid sequence and its V-gene family, and reads without a unique V-gene family were dropped. To address suspected cross-contamination and a sequencing artifact, a later analysis removed roughly 580 highly shared, low-generation-probability nucleotide sequences. For each public chain, a later analysis derived a clonal expansion index from normalized ranks of inferred template counts within each repertoire. In a later analysis, generation probabilities were computed with a VDJ recombination model fitted to out-of-frame rearrangements, and the resulting probabilities were checked against IGoR. In a later analysis, hypergeometric tests were used to score TCR-TCR, TCR-HLA and TCR-CMV co-occurrence, with a repertoire-size bias correction applied to TCR pairs. False discovery rates were estimated in a later analysis by permuting HLA or CMV assignments 20 times. In a later analysis, co-occurring TCRs were grouped with DBSCAN, and TCRdist sequence similarity was added when clustering was performed within HLA-allele-positive subsets. Co-occurrence clustering excluded repertoires with fewer than 30,000 or more than 120,000 public chains, plus five with anomalous nucleotide sharing. The clones in this table, taken by TCRdb from immuneACCESS, are in-frame only. Not every clone is retained; where verified, under half of the shortfall comes from an unresolved V gene, and the cause of the rest is unknown. V and J calls and clone size are copied from that table; D and trimming were computed from the DNA. This sample has almost 200,000 clones in its table, and roughly 83% of those were observed once. The ten largest clones capture 0.39% of the sample.

The chain is made from TRBV5-6 and TRBJ1-4, with the identity of the D gene unclear. The receptor's source is a male donor in good health and CMV-seropositive. The source material was PBMCs. The CDR3 is CASSLGRSNEKLFF. The DNA sequence is TGTGCCAGCAGCTTGGGTAGGAGTAATGAAAAACTGTTTTTT.